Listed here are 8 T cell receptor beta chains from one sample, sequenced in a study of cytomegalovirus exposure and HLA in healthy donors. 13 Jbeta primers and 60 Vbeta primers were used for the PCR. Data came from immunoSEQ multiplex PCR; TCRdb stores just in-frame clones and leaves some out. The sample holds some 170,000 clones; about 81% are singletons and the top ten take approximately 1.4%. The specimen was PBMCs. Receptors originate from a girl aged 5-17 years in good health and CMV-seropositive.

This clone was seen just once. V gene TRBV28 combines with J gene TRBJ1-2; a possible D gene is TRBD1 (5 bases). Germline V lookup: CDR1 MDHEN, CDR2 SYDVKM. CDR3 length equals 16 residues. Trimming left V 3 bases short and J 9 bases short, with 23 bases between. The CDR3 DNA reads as TGTGCCAGCAGTTTTGGTCAAGACAGTTCTCTATGGAGCTACACCTTC. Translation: CASSFGQDSSLWSYTF.

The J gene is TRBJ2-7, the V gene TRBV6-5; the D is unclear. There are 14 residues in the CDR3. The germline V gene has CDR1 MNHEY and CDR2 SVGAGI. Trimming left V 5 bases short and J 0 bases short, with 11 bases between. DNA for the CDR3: TGTGCCAGCAGTGAAAAACAGATCTCCTACGAGCAGTACTTC. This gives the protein CASSEKQISYEQYF.

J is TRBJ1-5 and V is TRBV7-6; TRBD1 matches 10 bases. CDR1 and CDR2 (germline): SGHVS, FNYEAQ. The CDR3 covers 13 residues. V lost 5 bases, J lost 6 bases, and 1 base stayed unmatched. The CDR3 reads CASSRDRGQPQHF. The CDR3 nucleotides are TGTGCCAGCAGCCGGGACAGGGGTCAGCCCCAGCATTTT. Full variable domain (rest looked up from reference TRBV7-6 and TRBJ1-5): GAGVSQSPRYKVTKRGQDVALRCDPISGHVSLYWYRQALGQGPEFLTYFNYEAQQDKSGLPNDRFSAERPEGSISTLTIQRTEQRDSAMYRCASSRDRGQPQHFGDGTRLSIL.

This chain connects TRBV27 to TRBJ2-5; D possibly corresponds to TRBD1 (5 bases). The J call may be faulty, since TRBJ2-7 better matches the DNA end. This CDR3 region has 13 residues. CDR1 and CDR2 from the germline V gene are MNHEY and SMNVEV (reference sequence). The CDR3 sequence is CASKGPNSYEQYF. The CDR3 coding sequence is TGTGCCAGCAAGGGGCCGAACTCCTACGAGCAGTACTTC.

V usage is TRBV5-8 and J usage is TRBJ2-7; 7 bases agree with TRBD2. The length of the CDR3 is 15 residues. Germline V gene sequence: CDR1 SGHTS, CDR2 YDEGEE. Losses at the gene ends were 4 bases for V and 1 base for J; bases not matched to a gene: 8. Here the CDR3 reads CASSHMASGSYEQYF. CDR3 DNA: TGTGCCAGCAGCCATATGGCTAGCGGATCCTACGAGCAGTACTTC.

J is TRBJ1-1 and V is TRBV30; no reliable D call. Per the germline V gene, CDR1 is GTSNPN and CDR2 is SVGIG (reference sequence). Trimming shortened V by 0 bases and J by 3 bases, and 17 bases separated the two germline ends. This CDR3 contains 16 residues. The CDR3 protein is CAWSVHPTWEYTEAFF. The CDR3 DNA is TGTGCCTGGAGTGTACATCCCACTTGGGAGTACACTGAAGCTTTCTTT.

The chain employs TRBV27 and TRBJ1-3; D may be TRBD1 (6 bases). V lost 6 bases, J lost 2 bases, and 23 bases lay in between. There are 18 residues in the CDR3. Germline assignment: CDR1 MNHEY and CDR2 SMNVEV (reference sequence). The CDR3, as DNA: TGTGCCAGCAGCCCCCGGACAGAATCCTGGATGGCTGGAAACACCATATATTTT. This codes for CASSPRTESWMAGNTIYF.

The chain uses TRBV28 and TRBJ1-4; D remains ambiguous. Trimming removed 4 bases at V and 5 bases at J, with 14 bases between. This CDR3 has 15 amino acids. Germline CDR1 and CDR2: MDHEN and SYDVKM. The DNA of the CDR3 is TGTGCCAGCAGTTACGGAACTCAGGCGAATGAAAAACTGTTTTTT. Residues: CASSYGTQANEKLFF.